The rows below give T cell receptor beta chains drawn from one sample of a study of spatial heterogeneity in lung cancer. A single record per CDR3 protein comes from TCRdb applying MiXCR to the 5' RACE reads. This sample has around 40,000 distinct CDR3 sequences, with 5.2% found just once. Source: PBMCs, taken at surgery. The source of these receptors is a female donor with early-stage non-small cell lung cancer. CDR3s include the opening cysteine and the closing phenylalanine or tryptophan. The D gene is left open where the match is weak. The size field is filled for only some rows; it gives once, few, many or a size class.

14 | TRBJ1-4 | TRBV5-6 | NA | NA | TGTGCCAGCAGCTTGGAGAGGGGAGGTGAAAAACTGTTTTTT | CASSLERGGEKLFF
16 | TRBJ1-1 | TRBV6-5 | TRBD1 | few | TGTGCCAGCAGTTCGATACAGGGGGCGGTGAACACTGAAGCTTTCTTT | CASSSIQGAVNTEAFF
20 | TRBJ1-6 | TRBV7-9 | NA | many | TGTGCCAGCAGCTTCGATAAGGACATAACAGGATCGTCCTATAATTCACCCCTCCACTTT | CASSFDKDITGSSYNSPLHF
14 | TRBJ2-5 | TRBV7-2 | TRBD1 | many | TGTGCCAGCAGCTTGGACAGGGCCGGGGAGACCCAGTACTTC | CASSLDRAGETQYF
12 | TRBJ2-7 | TRBV5-1 | NA | NA | TGCGCCAGCAGCTTCGCCAGGAACGAGCAGTACTTC | CASSFARNEQYF
14 | TRBJ1-2 | TRBV13 | NA | many | TGTGCCAGCAGCTTAGTAGGGATCGAGGGAGGCTACACCTTC | CASSLVGIEGGYTF
11 | TRBJ1-1 | TRBV7-9 | NA | many | TGTGCCAGCAGCTTGGGTAATGTAGCTTTCTTT | CASSLGNVAFF
17 | TRBJ1-2 | TRBV28 | TRBD1 | NA | TGTGCCAGCAGCCCTTCCGGGACAGGGGCTTTGAACTATGGCTACACCTTC | CASSPSGTGALNYGYTF
17 | TRBJ1-6 | TRBV28 | TRBD1 | many | TGTGCCAGCAACCCCCTGGGGGGACAGGGGTATAATTCACCCCTCCACTTT | CASNPLGGQGYNSPLHF
15 | TRBJ2-7 | TRBV11-2 | NA | many | TGTGCCAGCAGCTTTCGTAGGGACGGGCCCTACGAGCAGTACTTC | CASSFRRDGPYEQYF
14 | TRBJ1-2 | TRBV3-1 | TRBD1 | few | TGTGCCAGCAGCCAACTTCAGGGGGCGGACGGCTACACCTTC | CASSQLQGADGYTF